Listed here are 11 T cell receptor beta chains from one sample, sequenced in a study of cytomegalovirus exposure and HLA in healthy donors. With 60 Vbeta and 13 Jbeta primers, the PCR was carried out. Data came from immunoSEQ multiplex PCR; TCRdb stores just in-frame clones and leaves some out. The table has more than 150,000 clones, about 79% seen once; the top ten hold 0.95% to 1.5%. The sample was PBMCs. All receptors come from a girl aged 2-9 years in good health and CMV-seropositive.

V gene TRBV7-6 combines with J gene TRBJ1-3, with TRBD1 identical over 8 bases. This CDR3 has 15 residues. The V segment lost 4 bases and the J segment 5 bases; nucleotides outside the gene matches: 7. The germline CDR1 and CDR2 sequences are SGHVS and FNYEAQ. The CDR3 here is CASSSSTGERNTIYF. The CDR3 DNA follows: TGTGCCAGCAGCTCCTCGACAGGGGAAAGAAACACCATATATTTT. Full variable domain (missing parts from reference TRBV7-6 and TRBJ1-3): GAGVSQSPRYKVTKRGQDVALRCDPISGHVSLYWYRQALGQGPEFLTYFNYEAQQDKSGLPNDRFSAERPEGSISTLTIQRTEQRDSAMYRCASSSSTGERNTIYFGEGSWLTVV.

This clone showed up just a few times. The chain joins TRBV6-6 to TRBJ1-1; no clear D gene. Germline-derived CDR1 and CDR2 are MNHNY and SVGAGI (reference sequence). With 1 base removed from V and 4 bases from J, the gap between germline ends came to 7 bases. The CDR3 contains 13 residues. The CDR3 DNA reads TGTGCCAGCAGTTACTTTGAGATCACTGAAGCTTTCTTT. Its protein is CASSYFEITEAFF.

This clone was picked up one time. The rearrangement joins TRBV5-6 to TRBJ1-2; D perhaps matches TRBD1 (6 bases). V shed 4 bases and J shed 6 bases, with 22 bases lying between them. The germline V gene has CDR1 SGHDT and CDR2 YYEEEE. CDR3 size: 16 residues. CDR3 in DNA: TGTGCCAGCAGCCCCGCCTGGGGCAGGGGTTTGGATGGCTACACCTTC. This codes for CASSPAWGRGLDGYTF.

The chain couples TRBV6-1 to TRBJ2-1, with D tentatively TRBD2 (5 bases). The ends were cut back, 9 bases at V and 6 bases at J, with 12 bases in the middle. Germline V gene sequence: CDR1 MNHNS, CDR2 SASEGT. The CDR3 has 12 amino acids. CDR3 DNA sequence: TGTGCCAGTCTTTTAGCGTCCAATGAGCAGTTCTTC. Protein sequence: CASLLASNEQFF.

The chain couples TRBV11-2 to TRBJ1-4, with no clear D. V was pared by 1 base and J by 5 bases, with 14 bases between. Germline V gives CDR1 SGHAT, CDR2 FQNNGV. The CDR3 loop spans 16 amino acids. CDR3 DNA sequence: TGTGCCAGCAGCTTAGGACATCTAACCCCCAATGAAAAACTGTTTTTT. It codes for CASSLGHLTPNEKLFF.

The chain recombines TRBV5-1 with TRBJ2-1; 16 nucleotides agree with TRBD2. Per the germline V gene, CDR1 is SGHRS and CDR2 is YFSETQ. The junction had 8 bases not matched to a gene; V was cut back by 4 bases and J by 1 base. The CDR3 has 19 amino acids. The CDR3 region is CASSPVGLAGGPSYNEQFF. DNA for the CDR3: TGCGCCAGCAGCCCAGTGGGACTAGCGGGAGGGCCATCCTACAATGAGCAGTTCTTC.

The rearrangement links TRBV11-2 to TRBJ1-3; D gene unclear. CDR1 SGHAT and CDR2 FQNNGV come from the germline V gene. The CDR3 runs to 14 residues. V lost 3 bases and J lost 3, with 9 bases in between. CDR3 in amino acids: CASSFGVIGNTIYF. As DNA, the CDR3 is TGTGCCAGCAGCTTCGGGGTGATTGGAAACACCATATATTTT.

The genes are TRBV5-6 and TRBJ1-6; 9 bases map to TRBD1. The CDR3 runs 16 residues. Unmatched junction bases numbered 5, after V lost 0 bases and J lost 7 bases. The germline gives CDR1 SGHDT, CDR2 YYEEEE. The CDR3 region has the DNA TGTGCCAGCAGCTTGGCTGGACAGGGGATAAATTCACCCCTCCACTTT. Protein sequence: CASSLAGQGINSPLHF.

V and J are TRBV19 and TRBJ2-5, with D possibly TRBD1 on 6 matching bases. The germline V gene has CDR1 LNHDA and CDR2 SQIVND (reference sequence). This CDR3 comprises 17 residues. With 5 bases removed from V and 0 bases from J, the gap between germline ends came to 19 bases. The CDR3 here is CASSPAAQGSYQETQYF. For the CDR3, the DNA is TGTGCCAGTAGTCCGGCCGCACAGGGATCGTACCAAGAGACCCAGTACTTC. Looking up the rest from reference TRBV19 and TRBJ2-5 gives the full variable domain: DGGITQSPKYLFRKEGQNVTLSCEQNLNHDAMYWYRQDPGQGLRLIYYSQIVNDFQKGDIAEGYSVSREKKESFPLTVTSAQKNPTAFYLCASSPAAQGSYQETQYFGPGTRLLVL.

The rearrangement uses TRBV4-1 and TRBJ2-1; D unclear. Per the germline V gene, CDR1 is MGHRA and CDR2 is YSYEKL. The CDR3 is 15 residues long. Trimming took 8 bases from V and 0 from J, leaving 14 bases between them. The CDR3 sequence is CASALGGSSYNEQFF. CDR3 nucleotides: TGCGCCAGCGCTCTTGGCGGTAGCTCCTACAATGAGCAGTTCTTC.

The chain recombines TRBV6-5 with TRBJ2-2; the match to TRBD1 covers 7 bases. This CDR3 is 13 amino acids long. Germline V CDR1 and CDR2: MNHEY, SVGAGI. V shed 5 bases and J 4 bases; nucleotides not matched to a gene: 1. CDR3 in amino acids: CASSDRATGELFF. The CDR3 DNA is TGTGCCAGCAGTGACAGGGCCACCGGGGAGCTGTTTTTT.